This T cell receptor beta chain was recovered during a study of response to subunit inactivated influenza vaccine. For this clonotype: Since a much larger clone is just one base distant, this may be a read error.

In TCRdb, the RT-PCR reads were re-called with MiXCR into one record per CDR3 protein. The sample holds some 570,000 distinct CDR3 sequences, roughly 12% seen once. The CDR3 has 14 amino acids. CDR1 and CDR2 (germline): SGHRS, YFSETQ. These data were also reused for a study on T cells expressing NK-cell markers. From that paper: Generation of TCR beta cDNA was performed by 5'RACE template switching incorporating UMIs. According to the study, TCR beta repertoires originated from sorted CD3+CD56+NKG2C+, CD3+CD56+NKG2C- and CD3+CD56-NKG2C+ T cells. HCMV seropositivity characterized seven of the eight sequenced donors, and seronegativity one. Dominant NKG2C+ clonotypes accounted for about 1.0-7.0% of CD8+ T cells in about 6 donors. Where a handful of donors were concerned, these clonotypes also led the CD3+CD56-NKG2C+ fraction.

This TCR was sampled from a man in his fifties who received an inactivated influenza vaccine. Sequenced here: PBMCs from blood, sampled on the day of vaccination. The chain carries TRBV5-1 and TRBJ2-1; 7 positions agree with TRBD2. In DNA form, the CDR3 reads TGCGACAGCAGCTTGGAGCGGGACTACAATGAGCAGTTCTTC. Amino acids: CDSSLERDYNEQFF. The complete variable domain, with remaining parts taken from reference TRBV5-1 and TRBJ2-1, reads KAGVTQTPRYLIKTRGQQVTLSCSPISGHRSVSWYQQTPGQGLQFLFEYFSETQRNKGNFPGRFSGRQFSNSRSEMNVSTLELGDSALYLCDSSLERDYNEQFFGPGTRLTVL.